A selection of T cell receptor beta chains follows, all from one sample in a study of cytomegalovirus exposure and HLA in healthy donors. Sequencing used immunoSEQ multiplex PCR; TCRdb keeps in-frame clones, though not all of them. The repertoire holds about 360,000 clones, with 80% to 90% as singletons. Sequencing was done on a sample of PBMCs. These receptors were obtained from a woman between 18 and 29 years old in good health and CMV-seronegative. CDR3s include the opening cysteine and the closing phenylalanine or tryptophan. A D gene is named only where the DNA matches it firmly. Size tells how often a clone was seen (once, few, many) or the class of an expanded clone, and some rows leave it out.

clone_size	d_call	v_call	j_call	cdr3_nt	cdr3_aa
NA	NA	TRBV28	TRBJ1-2	TGTGCCAGCAGTGCTACAGGCCTCTATGGCTACACCTTC	CASSATGLYGYTF
NA	NA	TRBV30	TRBJ2-7	TGTGCCTGGAGTGGCACAGTTTCAATCTACGAGCAGTACTTC	CAWSGTVSIYEQYF
NA	NA	TRBV27	TRBJ2-5	TGTGCCAGCAGTTTGGGCGTTGGGGAGACCCAGTACTTC	CASSLGVGETQYF
NA	TRBD2	TRBV7-8	TRBJ2-2	TGTGCCAGCAGCCCAGGGACTAGCGGGGGGAAGGACACCGGGGAGCTGTTTTTT	CASSPGTSGGKDTGELFF
NA	NA	TRBV5-5	TRBJ1-2	TGTGCCAGCAGCTTGGTGGCAGTCTTTGGCTACACCTTC	CASSLVAVFGYTF
NA	TRBD1	TRBV19	TRBJ1-6	TGTGCCAGTAGTCCGGACAGGTCTGACCTCCACTTT	CASSPDRSDLHF
NA	NA	TRBV4-1	TRBJ2-7	TGCGCCAGCAGCCAAGAAGTGGACAGCTACGAGCAGTACTTC	CASSQEVDSYEQYF
NA	NA	TRBV30	TRBJ1-5	TGTGCCTGGAGTGAAGGGGGGGGCTTAAGCAATCAGCCCCAGCATTTT	CAWSEGGGLSNQPQHF
once	NA	TRBV6-6	TRBJ2-3	TGTGCCAGCAGGAACGTTGGAGGTGGCGGCACAGATACGCAGTATTTT	CASRNVGGGGTDTQYF
NA	NA	TRBV13	TRBJ1-1	TGTGCCAGCAGCCAGGAGGCAGGGGCCCTTTGGGGGAAGACTGAAGCTTTCTTT	CASSQEAGALWGKTEAFF
NA	NA	TRBV27	TRBJ2-7	TGTGCCAGCAGTCTTGACATTTCCTACGAGCAGTACTTC	CASSLDISYEQYF
NA	TRBD1	TRBV5-6	TRBJ1-1	TGTGCCAGCAGTTTGGCCCCCTCGGGACAGGGTATCGAGGCTTTCTTT	CASSLAPSGQGIEAFF
NA	TRBD2	TRBV4-1	TRBJ2-7	TGCGCCAGCAGCCAAATTCTCCCCAGCGGGGGGCCTTCCTACGAGCAGTACTTC	CASSQILPSGGPSYEQYF
NA	TRBD1	TRBV6-5	TRBJ1-2	TGTGCCAGCAGTTACCCGACAGGGGGTTCCTATGGCTACACCTTC	CASSYPTGGSYGYTF
NA	TRBD1	TRBV5-1	TRBJ2-7	TGCGCCAGCAGCCGTTCACAGGGGGCGAGCTCCTACGAGCAGTACTTC	CASSRSQGASSYEQYF
NA	NA	TRBV20-1	TRBJ2-4	TGCAGTGCTAGAGAGGAGGGGAAGAGGTACTTC	CSAREEGKRYF
NA	NA	TRBV19	TRBJ2-7	TGTGCCAGTAGTATTTATTCCGGTTACGCCTACGAGCAGTACTTC	CASSIYSGYAYEQYF
NA	TRBD1	TRBV28	TRBJ2-7	TGTGCCAGCAGTAGCTCCGGGACAGGGCCGGGAGAGGACGAGCAGTACTTC	CASSSSGTGPGEDEQYF
NA	NA	TRBV5-1	TRBJ2-3	TGCGCCAGCAGCTCCCCGGGGGGCGGCTGGGCAGATACGCAGTATTTT	CASSSPGGGWADTQYF
once	NA	TRBV7-8	TRBJ2-7	TGTGCCAGCAGCTTGCGGGTACAGGGCACCTACGAGCAGTACTTC	CASSLRVQGTYEQYF
NA	NA	TRBV6-6	TRBJ2-7	TGTGCCAGCAGTTACGTCCAGTACGAGCAGTACTTC	CASSYVQYEQYF
NA	NA	TRBV6-5	TRBJ1-4	TGTGCCAGCAGTTCGATAGTAACTAATGAAAAACTGTTTTTT	CASSSIVTNEKLFF
NA	NA	TRBV6-1	TRBJ2-7	TGTGCCAGCAGTGAGACGGGAACCTACGAGCAGTACTTC	CASSETGTYEQYF
NA	TRBD2	TRBV30	TRBJ2-1	TGTGCCTGGAGTGCTAGACTAGCGGGAGGGCAGTTCTTC	CAWSARLAGGQFF
NA	TRBD2	TRBV27	TRBJ2-1	TGTGCCAGCAGTCCCGGACTAGCGGGAGTCGATGAGCAGTTCTTC	CASSPGLAGVDEQFF
NA	NA	TRBV19	TRBJ2-1	TGTGCCAGTAGCTCGGGCGGGCCTAATGAGCAGTTCTTC	CASSSGGPNEQFF
NA	TRBD1	TRBV5-4	TRBJ2-1	TGTGCCAGCAGCCCCCGGGACAGGGGCAATGAGCAGTTCTTC	CASSPRDRGNEQFF
NA	NA	TRBV2	TRBJ1-6	TGTGCCAGCAGACTAGGGGGGGCTCCCTATAATTCACCCCTCCACTTT	CASRLGGAPYNSPLHF
NA	TRBD2	TRBV7-6	TRBJ2-1	TGTGCCAGCAGCTCCGGACTAGCGGGACAAAGCTCCTACAATGAGCAGTTCTTC	CASSSGLAGQSSYNEQFF
NA	NA	TRBV5-1	TRBJ2-6	TGCGCCAGCAGCTGGCAGGGGACTGGGGCCAACGTCCTGACTTTC	CASSWQGTGANVLTF
NA	NA	TRBV28	TRBJ2-7	TGTGCCAGCAGTTCAATGACTAAGCCCTTTGGGTTC	CASSSMTKPFGF
NA	TRBD2	TRBV28	TRBJ2-5	TGTGCCAGCAGTTTCGGGACTAGCGGGGCCCAAGAGACCCAGTACTTC	CASSFGTSGAQETQYF
NA	NA	TRBV18	TRBJ2-7	TGTGCCAGCTCACAGGGACAATCTGCGGGCCACGAGCAGTACTTC	CASSQGQSAGHEQYF
NA	TRBD1	TRBV5-1	TRBJ2-3	TGCGCCAGCAGCCTCAAGACAGGGTCAGATACGCAGTATTTT	CASSLKTGSDTQYF
NA	NA	TRBV5-1	TRBJ2-3	TGCGCCAGCAGCCCAGGGTTGAGAGATACTAGCACAGATACGCAGTATTTT	CASSPGLRDTSTDTQYF
NA	NA	TRBV5-6	TRBJ2-7	TGTGCCAGCAGCCGACCAGACGGACTCCGGTACGAGCAGTACTTC	CASSRPDGLRYEQYF
NA	NA	TRBV18	TRBJ1-3	TGTGCCAGCTCACCAGGCTCAGGAAACACCATATATTTT	CASSPGSGNTIYF
NA	NA	TRBV2	TRBJ2-2	TGTGCCAGCAGTGACGCGGCGAACACCGGGGAGCTGTTTTTT	CASSDAANTGELFF
NA	NA	TRBV30	TRBJ1-1	TGTGCCTGGAGCGAGACAGTGAACACTGAAGCTTTCTTT	CAWSETVNTEAFF
NA	TRBD1	TRBV18	TRBJ2-5	TGTGCCACCTCGATGGGACAGGGGGATGTAGAGACCCAGTACTTC	CATSMGQGDVETQYF
NA	TRBD1	TRBV18	TRBJ2-7	TGTGCCAGCTCACCGGACAGGAGCTCCTACGAGCAGTACTTC	CASSPDRSSYEQYF
NA	TRBD2	TRBV28	TRBJ2-7	TGTGCCAGCAGGCTGAGCGGGGACCCCTACGAGCAGTACTTC	CASRLSGDPYEQYF
NA	TRBD2	TRBV5-1	TRBJ2-1	TGCGCCAGCAGCTTGCCCGGGACTAGCGGGGGCGATGAGCAGTTCTTC	CASSLPGTSGGDEQFF
NA	NA	TRBV27	TRBJ2-7	TGTGCCAGCAGTTTGGGCTCCACATCCTACGAGCAGTACTTC	CASSLGSTSYEQYF